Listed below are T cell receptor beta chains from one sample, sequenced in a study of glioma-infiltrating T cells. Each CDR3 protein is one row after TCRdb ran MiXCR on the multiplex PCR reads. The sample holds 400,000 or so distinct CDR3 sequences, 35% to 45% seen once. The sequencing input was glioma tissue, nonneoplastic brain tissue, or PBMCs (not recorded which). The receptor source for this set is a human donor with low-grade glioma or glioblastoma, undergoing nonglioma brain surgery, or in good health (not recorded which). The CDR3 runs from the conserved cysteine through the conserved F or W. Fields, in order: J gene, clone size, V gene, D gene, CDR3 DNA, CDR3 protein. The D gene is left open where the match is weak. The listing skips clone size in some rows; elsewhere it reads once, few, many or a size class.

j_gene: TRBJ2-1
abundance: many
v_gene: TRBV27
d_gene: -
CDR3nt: TGTGCCAGCACCGGTCTGGAGGGCCGCAACAATGAGCAGTTCTTC
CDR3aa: CASTGLEGRNNEQFF

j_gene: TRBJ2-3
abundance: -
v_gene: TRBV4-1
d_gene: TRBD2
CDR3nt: TGCGCCAGCAGCCAGCCTACTCGTCCCGGGACTAGCGCCGATGGGAGCACAGATAGGCAGTATTTT
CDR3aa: CASSQPTRPGTSADGSTDRQYF

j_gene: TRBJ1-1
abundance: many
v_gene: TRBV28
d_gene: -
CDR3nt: TGTGCCAGCAGTTTACTCTACCCCACAGGTTTCGCTGAAGCTTTCTTT
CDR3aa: CASSLLYPTGFAEAFF

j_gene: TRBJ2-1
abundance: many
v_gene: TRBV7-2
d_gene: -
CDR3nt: TGTGCCAGCAGCTTAGGAGCGTTCACAGGGACCAACAATGAGCAGTTCTTC
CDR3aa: CASSLGAFTGTNNEQFF

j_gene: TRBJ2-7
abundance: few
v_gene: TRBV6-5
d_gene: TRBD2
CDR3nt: TGTGCCAGCAGTTACTCCCCCCGTGGGACGCGGGAGGGCCCCGAGCAGTACTTC
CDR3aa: CASSYSPRGTREGPEQYF

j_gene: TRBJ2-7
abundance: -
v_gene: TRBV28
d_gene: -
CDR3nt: TGTGCCGGTTCTGGCGGGCTGTCCTACGAGCAGTACTTC
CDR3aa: CAGSGGLSYEQYF

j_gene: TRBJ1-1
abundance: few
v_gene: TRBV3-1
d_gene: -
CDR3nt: TGTGCCAGCAGTTACAGGGCTCTGAACACTGAAGCTTTCTTT
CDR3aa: CASSYRALNTEAFF

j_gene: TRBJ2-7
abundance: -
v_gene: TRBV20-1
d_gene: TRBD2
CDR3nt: TGCAGTGCTAGAGATCCAGCTAGCGGGAGAATCTACGAGCAGTACTTC
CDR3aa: CSARDPASGRIYEQYF

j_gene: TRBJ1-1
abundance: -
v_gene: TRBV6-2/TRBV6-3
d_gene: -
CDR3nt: TGTGCCAGCAGTTACTCCTACGGACAGTGGAACACTGAAGCTTTGTTT
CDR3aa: CASSYSYGQWNTEALF

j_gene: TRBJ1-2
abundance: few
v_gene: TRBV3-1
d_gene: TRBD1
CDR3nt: TGTGCCAGCAGCCAAGATCCTCCGGGACAGGAGAAATCTAACTATGGCTACACCTTC
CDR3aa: CASSQDPPGQEKSNYGYTF

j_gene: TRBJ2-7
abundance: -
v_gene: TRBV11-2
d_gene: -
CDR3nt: TGTGCCAGCAGAGTTTTGAGGGGAGGCTACGAGCAGTACTTC
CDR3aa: CASRVLRGGYEQYF

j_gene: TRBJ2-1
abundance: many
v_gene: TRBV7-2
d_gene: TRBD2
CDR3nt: TGTGCCAGCAGCTTGACTAGCGGGCGAAATGAGCAGTTCTTC
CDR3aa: CASSLTSGRNEQFF

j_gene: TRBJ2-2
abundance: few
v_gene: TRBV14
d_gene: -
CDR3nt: TGTGCCAGCAGCCAAGCAGGGACCGGGGAGCTGTTTTTT
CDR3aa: CASSQAGTGELFF

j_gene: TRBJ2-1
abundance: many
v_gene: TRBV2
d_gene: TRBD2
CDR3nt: TGTGCCAGCACCGAGGGACTAGCCGCATACAATGAGCAGTTCTTC
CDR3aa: CASTEGLAAYNEQFF

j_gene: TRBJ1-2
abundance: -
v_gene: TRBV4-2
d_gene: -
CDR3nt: TGTGCCAGCACCTATACCGGACGGAACGAGGGATCCGGCTACACCTTC
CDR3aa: CASTYTGRNEGSGYTF

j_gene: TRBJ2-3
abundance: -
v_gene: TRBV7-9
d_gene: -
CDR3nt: TGTGCCAGCGGGGGACTTAGTAACGGGAGTGGTGCAGATACGCAGTATTTT
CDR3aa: CASGGLSNGSGADTQYF